Presented here are 25 T cell receptor beta chains from one specimen sequenced in a study of shared clonotypes between healthy human individuals. Only in-frame clones appear in the TCRdb table, and some are missing; sequencing was by immunoSEQ multiplex PCR. The sample yields fewer than 3 million clones, around 93% seen once. The material sequenced was naive CD4+ T cells from PBMCs. Subset specified: CD45RA+ positively selected. The receptors here all came from a man younger than 35 in good health. Some clones in this sample may be carry-over from other donors' samples.

The sample holds one count of this clone. This chain joins TRBV27 and TRBJ2-1; the match to TRBD2 covers 7 bases. After removal of 2 bases from V and 5 bases from J, the junction contained 3 bases not matched to a gene. This CDR3 is 14 amino acids long. Germline V gene sequence: CDR1 MNHEY, CDR2 SMNVEV (reference sequence). CDR3 coding DNA: TGTGCCAGCAGTTTAAGACTAGCCGACAATGAGCAGTTCTTC. It yields the protein CASSLRLADNEQFF.

This chain joins TRBV30 and TRBJ2-6; D possibly corresponds to TRBD1 (6 bases). V was cut by 3 bases and J by 2 bases, with 11 bases left in between. The length of the CDR3 is 15 residues. The germline CDR1 and CDR2 sequences are GTSNPN and SVGIG (reference sequence). CDR3 bases: TGTGCCTGGAGGCTTAAGGGGGCTGGGGCCAACGTCCTGACTTTC. Protein sequence: CAWRLKGAGANVLTF.

On this clone itself: This sample also contains other DNA sequences that code for the same CDR3. The chain has TRBV11-3 and TRBJ2-1; TRBD2 matches at 12 bases. J lost 1 base, V lost 5 bases, and 3 bases had no gene match. In germline, CDR1 is SGHNT, CDR2 YENEEA. This CDR3 contains 16 residues. The DNA for the CDR3 is TGTGCCAGCAGCCGTGGGACTAGCGGGTCCTACAATGAGCAGTTCTTC. This translates into CASSRGTSGSYNEQFF.

This sequence joins TRBV6-6 and TRBJ2-7; perhaps TRBD2 as D (5 bases). The CDR3 length is 12 residues. Germline CDR1 and CDR2: MNHNY and SVGAGI (reference sequence). V was trimmed by 6 bases and J by 7 bases, leaving 13 bases between them. CDR3 sequence: CASSPGRGEQYF. Here the CDR3 DNA reads TGTGCCAGCAGCCCTGGCCGGGGAGAGCAGTACTTC.

The chain has TRBV5-1 and TRBJ2-1; TRBD2 matches at 7 bases. CDR3 size: 15 residues. Unmatched junction bases numbered 5, after V lost 5 bases and J lost 0 bases. Germline CDR1 is SGHRS and CDR2 is YFSETQ. The CDR3 spells CASRLAGLSYNEQFF. The DNA of the CDR3 is TGCGCCAGCAGATTAGCGGGCCTCTCCTACAATGAGCAGTTCTTC.

The genes are TRBV30 and TRBJ1-4, with D tentatively TRBD1 (6 bases). The CDR3 runs to 19 residues. The germline V and J ends were trimmed by 4 bases and 0 bases, with 24 bases remaining between them. The germline gives CDR1 GTSNPN, CDR2 SVGIG (reference sequence). The CDR3 sequence: CAWNPNRDFHHSTNEKLFF. The CDR3 nucleotides are TGTGCCTGGAACCCGAACAGGGACTTTCATCATTCAACTAATGAAAAACTGTTTTTT.

The chain carries TRBV7-4 and TRBJ1-4, with unresolved D. The CDR3 is 16 amino acids. Per germline, CDR1 SGHVT and CDR2 SQSDAQ. Between the trimmed V and J ends, which lost 3 bases and 3 bases, there was a span of 14 bases. The CDR3 sequence: CASSFPVGRANEKLFF. CDR3 sequence (DNA): TGTGCCAGCAGCTTTCCCGTAGGGCGAGCTAATGAAAAACTGTTTTTT.

The chain recombines TRBV7-8 with TRBJ2-3, with D perhaps matching TRBD2 (5 bases). This CDR3 spans 16 amino acids. The V end lost 2 bases, the J end lost 3 bases, and 15 bases lay between the germline ends. Germline assignment: CDR1 SGHVS and CDR2 FQNEAQ. The CDR3 loop is CASSLKFGMLTDTQYF. The CDR3 DNA reads TGTGCCAGCAGCTTAAAGTTCGGGATGCTGACAGATACGCAGTATTTT.

The chain has TRBV29-1 and TRBJ2-7, with 9 nucleotides matching TRBD1. The J segment lost 6 bases and the V segment lost 0 bases, leaving 9 bases of the junction unmatched. The CDR3 runs to 15 residues. CDR1 and CDR2 (germline): SQVTM, ANQGSEA. CDR3 coding DNA: TGCAGCGTTGAAGATCGAGGACAGGGGAGGTTCGAGCAGTACTTC. This codes for CSVEDRGQGRFEQYF.

Of note for this clone: At one end the junction does not follow the germline gene, possibly because of a read error. DNA for the CDR3: TGCGCCAGCAGGTTGGATCCGCCTAATGAAAAACTGTTTTTT. Protein sequence: CASRLDPPNEKLFF. The chain carries TRBV5-1 and TRBJ1-4; no reliable D call. The CDR3 is 14 amino acids. Germline assignment: CDR1 SGHRS and CDR2 YFSETQ.

This clone has a single count. V gene TRBV30 combines with J gene TRBJ2-1, with D perhaps TRBD1 or TRBD2 (5 bases each). V was cut by 1 base and J by 15 bases, with 16 bases left in between. The CDR3 length is 12 residues. CDR1 and CDR2 from the germline V gene are GTSNPN and SVGIG (reference sequence). The CDR3 spells CAWSDERDRGFF. DNA for the CDR3: TGTGCCTGGAGTGACGAGAGGGATAGGGGGTTCTTC.

The CDR3 nucleotides are TGCAGCGCCGGACAGGGGGCAGAAGCTTTCTTT. Its protein is CSAGQGAEAFF. This chain uses TRBV29-1 with TRBJ1-1, with 11 bases fitting TRBD1. Unmatched junction bases numbered 3, after V lost 7 bases and J lost 8 bases. Germline CDR1 and CDR2: SQVTM and ANQGSEA. The CDR3 totals 11 residues.

The rearrangement joins TRBV4-1 to TRBJ2-7, with 7 nucleotides matching TRBD2. The CDR3 extends over 17 amino acids. Germline V CDR1 and CDR2: MGHRA, YSYEKL. J gave up 2 bases and V 1 base, and 11 bases lay outside the gene matches. DNA of the CDR3: TGCGCCAGCAGCCAAGGAACCGCTAGCGGACAAACCTACGAGCAGTACTTC. This encodes CASSQGTASGQTYEQYF.

The J gene is TRBJ2-3, the V gene TRBV4-1, with 13 bases matching TRBD2. The CDR3 extends over 15 amino acids. V gave up 5 bases and J gave up 8 bases; unmatched junction bases: 7. CDR1 and CDR2 (germline): MGHRA, YSYEKL. CDR3 amino acids: CASSKTGLAGTTQYF. In DNA form, the CDR3 reads TGCGCCAGCAGCAAAACGGGACTAGCGGGGACTACGCAGTATTTT.

J is TRBJ2-5 and V is TRBV19; D unresolved. In germline, CDR1 is LNHDA, CDR2 SQIVND (reference sequence). This CDR3 comprises 12 residues. The V and J ends lost 10 bases and 7 bases respectively, with 16 bases between them. CDR3: CATRSSVGTQYF. CDR3 coding DNA: TGTGCCACCCGGTCCTCCGTAGGGACCCAGTACTTC.

The chain employs TRBV4-2 and TRBJ2-1, with D hard to call. V lost 4 bases and J 4 bases, leaving 2 bases between the germline ends. Looked up from germline, CDR1 is LGHNA and CDR2 is YNFKEQ. The CDR3 totals 11 residues. CDR3 sequence reads: CASSPYNEQFF. In DNA form, the CDR3 reads TGTGCCAGCAGCCCGTACAATGAGCAGTTCTTC.

The chain carries TRBV30 and TRBJ2-1; the match to TRBD1 covers 8 bases. This CDR3 spans 13 amino acids. Germline V CDR1 and CDR2: GTSNPN, SVGIG (reference sequence). Unmatched junction bases numbered 10, after V lost 3 bases and J lost 12 bases. This CDR3 reads CAWRTGALVRQFF. CDR3 nucleotides: TGTGCCTGGAGGACAGGGGCCCTAGTGAGGCAGTTCTTC.

The chain couples TRBV2 to TRBJ2-3; no firm D call. V dropped 8 bases and J dropped 8 bases, with 11 bases sitting between them. Germline values: CDR1 SNHLY, CDR2 FYNNEI. CDR3 size: 11 residues. The CDR3 sequence is CASLGSRTQYF. CDR3 DNA: TGTGCCAGCTTGGGTTCCCGTACGCAGTATTTT.

The V call is TRBV2, the J call TRBJ1-4; unclear D gene. With 7 bases removed from V and 7 bases from J, the gap between germline ends came to 13 bases. The CDR3 loop spans 13 amino acids. Germline-derived CDR1 and CDR2 are SNHLY and FYNNEI. This chain's CDR3 is CASMRERGEKLFF. CDR3 bases: TGTGCCAGCATGCGGGAGCGGGGTGAAAAACTGTTTTTT.

V and J are TRBV7-3 and TRBJ2-2, with D tentatively TRBD1 (6 bases). Germline V gene lookup returns CDR1 SGHTA and CDR2 FQGTGA. CDR3 length: 18 residues. V dropped 5 bases and J dropped 2 bases, with 21 bases sitting between them. The CDR3 reads CASSPQGRVGSNTGELFF. The CDR3 nucleotides read TGTGCCAGCAGCCCACAGGGTAGGGTTGGGAGTAACACCGGGGAGCTGTTTTTT.

The chain recombines TRBV10-3 with TRBJ1-1, with D perhaps TRBD1 (5 bases). V gave up 5 bases and J gave up 3 bases, with 13 bases separating them. The CDR3 runs 14 residues. Germline lookup yields CDR1 ENHRY and CDR2 SYGVKD. The CDR3 DNA reads as TGTGCCATCAGTTCCGTGGGGCGAGACACTGAAGCTTTCTTT. Protein sequence: CAISSVGRDTEAFF.

The CDR3 DNA is TGTGCCAGCAGCGCGACGACCGGGACTAGGGCCAATGAGCAGTTCTTC. This translates into CASSATTGTRANEQFF. The chain carries TRBV11-2 and TRBJ2-1, with 8 bases identical to TRBD2. Germline V gives CDR1 SGHAT, CDR2 FQNNGV. The CDR3 is 16 amino acids. V gave up 5 bases and J gave up 6 bases; unmatched junction bases: 12.

This clone is a singleton in its sample. Other DNA variants within this sample encode the same CDR3. The chain recombines TRBV5-1 with TRBJ2-3; D is unresolved. Trimming removed 0 bases from V and 6 bases from J, with 5 bases in between. There are 12 residues in the CDR3. CDR1 is SGHRS, CDR2 YFSETQ, per germline. CDR3: CASSLVGDTQYF. CDR3 DNA: TGCGCCAGCAGCTTGGTAGGTGATACGCAGTATTTT.

The rearrangement joins TRBV28 to TRBJ1-2, with 7 bases lining up with TRBD1. The V gene's germline CDR1 is MDHEN and CDR2 SYDVKM. V lost 5 bases, J lost 4 bases, and 10 bases stayed unmatched. CDR3 length equals 15 residues. The CDR3 bases are TGTGCCAGCAGTATAGGACAGGACCTGGTCTATGGCTACACCTTC. Encoded protein: CASSIGQDLVYGYTF.

V usage is TRBV28 and J usage is TRBJ1-4; TRBD1 might be the D (6 bases). V was pared by 6 bases and J by 8 bases, with 25 bases between. Germline CDR1 MDHEN, CDR2 SYDVKM. This CDR3 has 17 amino acids. CDR3 protein: CASSGQGLGRGSEKLFF. In DNA, the CDR3 is TGTGCCAGCAGCGGGCAGGGGTTAGGGAGAGGTTCCGAAAAACTGTTTTTT.